Listed here is a single T cell receptor (beta chain). What this receptor recognizes is not known. The sample holds no much larger clone one base away, and base qualities are not on file. The immunoSEQ Assay, a bias-controlled multiplex PCR, was used to amplify TCRbeta CDR3 regions from genomic DNA. Processing in the source paper ran as follows. Within the assay, amplification of reference gene primers was used to estimate how many nucleated cells each sample contained. To quantify the absolute abundance of each unique TCRbeta CDR3 rearrangement, sequence reads were collapsed and filtered. For each sample, productive Simpson clonality was calculated as the square root of Simpson's diversity index across productive rearrangements. This is the immuneACCESS table as TCRdb keeps it, with only in-frame sequences that have V and J called. A part of the clones is gone; compared with another copy, unresolved V genes explain less than half, and the rest is unexplained. For V, J and clone size, that table is used; D and trimming come from the DNA. The sample table contains a few hundred thousand clones; only one count was recorded for about 82% of them. The ten largest clones add up to 1.5% to 2% of the sample.

Whole blood was collected in K2EDTA tubes by collaborating institutions according to the institutions' own protocols. Collaborator samples were shipped for TCRbeta analysis as frozen whole blood, isolated PBMCs, or DNA extracted from either sample type. These data belong to a study of blood T cell repertoires in COVID-19 (dated by TCRdb to the early 2020s). For the study in its entirety: The collaborator samples originated in the United States, Italy and Spain and spanned the acute and convalescent phases of COVID-19. The prospective study material was composed of cDNA or gDNA derived from T cells, B-cell-depleted T cells, or PBMCs. Subjects who had been exposed to COVID-19, were actively infected with it, or had recovered from it provided the deeply sampled blood TCRbeta repertoires that made up the dataset. The repertoires were released in a freely available public database meant as a resource for research on the immune response to SARS-CoV-2. Samples were obtained from the ongoing ImmuneRACE study (first 160 participants) and from over 1,000 subjects provided by 6 global collaborators. The sample metadata nearly always contained a de-identified subject ID, COVID-19 status, age in years and sex. Where HLA class I and class II types were available, the types were taken from metadata supplied by the sample provider, not from assay-based typing.

What the study reported, not specific to this receptor: Clinical and demographic metadata were provided uncurated, with the amount varying by source and participant.

The germline V gene sets CDR1 to SGHDT and CDR2 to YYEEEE. V sheds 4 bases and J sheds 1 base, leaving 8 bases between their ends. From cysteine to phenylalanine, the CDR3 is 13 amino acids long. The retained sequence is limited to the CDR3, 39 bases, with the frame set at the first base. The sequenced sample was peripheral blood. The rearranged chain carries TRBV5-6 and TRBJ1-1; no D gene is confidently identified. This receptor was taken from a woman aged 50 to 60 with acute or convalescent COVID-19. The DNA sequence is given as TGTGCCAGCAGCGACATCGGGAACACTGAAGCTTTCTTT. Its amino acids are CASSDIGNTEAFF. With the portions outside the CDR3 filled from the reference TRBV5-6 and TRBJ1-1 genes, the complete variable region becomes DAGVTQSPTHLIKTRGQQVTLRCSPKSGHDTVSWYQQALGQGPQFIFQYYEEEERQRGNFPDRFSGHQFPNYSSELNVNALLLGDSALYLCASSDIGNTEAFFGQGTRLTVV.